The 29 T cell receptor beta chains given below trace back to one sample, sequenced in a study of graft-versus-host responses after intestinal transplantation. The protocol was immunoSEQ multiplex PCR, while the TCRdb copy is restricted to in-frame clones and leaves out a portion. The sample has about 110,000 clones, roughly 87% seen once. No antigens are known for them. Sample: unstimulated CD4+ T cells sorted from spleen or lymph node cells, taken before transplant. The receptors here all came from a human donor who was the organ donor for an intestinal transplant.

This chain connects TRBV11-3 to TRBJ2-3; D ambiguous. The CDR3 has 16 residues. V gave up 5 bases and J gave up 4 bases, with 19 bases separating them. Germline V gives CDR1 SGHNT, CDR2 YENEEA. CDR3 in amino acids: CASSPGPAGPADTQYF. DNA for the CDR3: TGTGCCAGCAGCCCCGGACCCGCCGGCCCCGCAGATACGCAGTATTTT.

The rearrangement uses TRBV6-5 and TRBJ1-2, with a tentative D call TRBD1 (6 bases). Germline loops: CDR1 MNHEY, CDR2 SVGAGI. Trimming left V 5 bases short and J 0 bases short, with 10 bases between. The CDR3 has 14 residues. The CDR3 loop reads CASSVEGANYGYTF. CDR3 in DNA: TGTGCCAGCAGTGTCGAGGGGGCTAACTATGGCTACACCTTC.

V and J are TRBV10-3 and TRBJ1-2, with TRBD1 as a possible D gene (5 bases). CDR3 size: 14 residues. Germline assignment: CDR1 ENHRY and CDR2 SYGVKD. V was clipped by 0 bases and J by 6 bases, with 11 bases between them. The CDR3 DNA reads as TGTGCCATCAGTGAGTCGACGGGGGAGGATGGCTACACCTTC. It encodes CAISESTGEDGYTF.

The chain carries TRBV11-2 and TRBJ2-5, with a tentative D call TRBD2 (6 bases). The J call is doubtful: the DNA matches TRBJ2-7 better. The CDR3 spans 14 residues. Germline V gene lookup returns CDR1 SGHAT and CDR2 FQNNGV. CDR3 residues: CASSLAGSSYEQYF. DNA of the CDR3: TGTGCCAGCAGCTTAGCCGGGAGCAGTTACGAGCAGTACTTC.

The V call is TRBV5-4, the J call TRBJ2-2; 8 positions match TRBD1. The V gene end was trimmed by 9 bases and the J gene end by 5 bases; junction bases not matched to a gene: 9. This CDR3 region has 14 residues. The V gene's germline CDR1 is SGHNT and CDR2 YYREEE (reference sequence). The CDR3 DNA sequence: TGTGCCACCCGTGGGACAGGTGGGACCGGGGAGCTGTTTTTT. Its translation is CATRGTGGTGELFF. The full variable domain, rest sourced from reference TRBV5-4 and TRBJ2-2, is ETGVTQSPTHLIKTRGQQVTLRCSSQSGHNTVSWYQQALGQGPQFIFQYYREEENGRGNFPPRFSGLQFPNYSSELNVNALELDDSALYLCATRGTGGTGELFFGEGSRLTVL.

The V call is TRBV9, the J call TRBJ2-2; the D gene is possibly TRBD1 (6 bases). Per germline, CDR1 SGDLS and CDR2 YYNGEE. The CDR3 runs to 16 residues. Trimming removed 0 bases at V and 6 bases at J, with 15 bases between. In nucleotides, the CDR3 is TGTGCCAGCAGCGTAGTCAGGGGTTCCTTCCCCGGGGAGCTGTTTTTT. The encoded protein is CASSVVRGSFPGELFF.

This clone was observed a handful of times. The chain joins TRBV6-4 to TRBJ2-1; 9 nucleotides line up with TRBD1. The CDR3 is 16 residues long. Trimming took 5 bases from V and 0 from J; bases not matched to a gene: 5. Germline loops: CDR1 MRHNA, CDR2 SNTAGT. DNA of the CDR3: TGTGCCAGCAGTCTGGGACAGGGCGACTCCTACAATGAGCAGTTCTTC. Translation gives CASSLGQGDSYNEQFF.

Points on this clone: At one end the junction does not follow the germline gene, possibly because of a read error. The chain joins TRBV5-1 to TRBJ2-5; TRBD2 is a possible D gene (5 bases). Per germline, CDR1 SGHRS and CDR2 YFSETQ. The CDR3 has 12 residues. The CDR3 DNA reads TGCGCCAGCAGTTTGGGAGAGGAGACCCAGTACTTC. Translating gives CASSLGEETQYF.

The chain is built from TRBV27 and TRBJ1-2; 11 bases map to TRBD1. The CDR3 consists of 13 residues. Trimming removed 6 bases from V and 8 bases from J; junction bases left unmatched: 5. Germline assignment: CDR1 MNHEY and CDR2 SMNVEV (reference sequence). DNA for the CDR3: TGTGCCAGCAGCCGGGACAGGGGGGAAGGCTACACCTTC. It specifies CASSRDRGEGYTF.

The V call is TRBV6-5, the J call TRBJ2-5, with D maybe TRBD2 (5 bases). Germline assignment: CDR1 MNHEY and CDR2 SVGAGI. The CDR3 is 14 residues long. The germline V and J ends were trimmed by 0 bases and 7 bases, with 12 bases remaining between them. In DNA, the CDR3 is TGTGCCAGCAGTTACTCCAGCCGCCGGGGGACCCAGTACTTC. It specifies CASSYSSRRGTQYF.

This chain joins TRBV7-9 and TRBJ2-5, with 7 bases aligning to TRBD1. The CDR3 contains 14 residues. Germline V gives CDR1 SEHNR, CDR2 FQNEAQ (reference sequence). The V and J ends lost 6 bases and 2 bases, in that order; junction bases with no gene match: 6. The CDR3 nucleotides are TGTGCCAGCAGATTTGACAGGGCGCAAGAGACCCAGTACTTC. This sequence encodes CASRFDRAQETQYF.

J is TRBJ1-2 and V is TRBV10-3; 11 nucleotides line up with TRBD1. J lost 2 bases, V lost 10 bases, and 12 bases had no gene match. This CDR3 region has 16 residues. The germline V gene encodes CDR1 ENHRY and CDR2 SYGVKD. CDR3 amino acids: CATLTIRDRGNYGYTF. DNA for the CDR3: TGTGCCACTCTCACAATCCGGGACAGGGGGAACTATGGCTACACCTTC.

The J gene is TRBJ1-6, the V gene TRBV27, with D hard to call. The CDR3 length is 14 residues. Trimming stripped 8 bases from V and 9 bases from J, with 17 bases between. Germline V gene sequence: CDR1 MNHEY, CDR2 SMNVEV (reference sequence). As DNA, the CDR3 is TGTGCCAGCGGAGCGACCCCTCAGAGTTCACCCCTCCACTTT. It specifies CASGATPQSSPLHF.

The J gene is TRBJ2-7, the V gene TRBV6-5, with D maybe TRBD2 (5 bases). CDR1 MNHEY and CDR2 SVGAGI come from the germline V gene. The ends were cut back, 6 bases at V and 0 bases at J, with 12 bases in the middle. The CDR3 is made up of 14 amino acids. CDR3 in amino acids: CASSSHGNSYEQYF. Here the CDR3 DNA reads TGTGCCAGCAGCTCCCACGGGAACTCCTACGAGCAGTACTTC.

The chain joins TRBV6-6 to TRBJ2-1; 11 bases agree with TRBD1. The CDR3 consists of 15 residues. Germline assignment: CDR1 MNHNY and CDR2 SVGAGI (reference sequence). V was pared by 4 bases and J by 7 bases, with 6 bases of the junction left unmatched. CDR3 in amino acids: CASSSAGTGGNEQFF. CDR3 DNA: TGTGCCAGCAGTTCGGCCGGGACAGGGGGGAATGAGCAGTTCTTC.

The CDR3 DNA sequence: TGCGCCAGCAGCTTGGGGACTAGCTCGGATACGCAGTATTTT. Translation gives CASSLGTSSDTQYF. The chain is built from TRBV5-1 and TRBJ2-3; 8 bases line up with TRBD2. The trim removed 0 bases at V and 6 bases at J, leaving 3 bases unmatched. This CDR3 contains 14 residues. Germline-derived CDR1 and CDR2 are SGHRS and YFSETQ.

The genes are TRBV19 and TRBJ1-4, with TRBD1 matching 7 bases. This CDR3 contains 14 residues. CDR1 is LNHDA, CDR2 SQIVND, per germline (reference sequence). The V gene end was trimmed by 7 bases and the J gene end by 4 bases; junction bases not matched to a gene: 6. The CDR3 sequence is CASTPGTDNEKLFF. The CDR3 DNA reads TGTGCCAGTACCCCCGGGACAGATAATGAAAAACTGTTTTTT. The complete variable domain, with remaining parts taken from reference TRBV19 and TRBJ1-4, reads DGGITQSPKYLFRKEGQNVTLSCEQNLNHDAMYWYRQDPGQGLRLIYYSQIVNDFQKGDIAEGYSVSREKKESFPLTVTSAQKNPTAFYLCASTPGTDNEKLFFGSGTQLSVL.

This clone came up a few times. The chain carries TRBV5-6 and TRBJ1-5; D unresolved. Looked up from germline, CDR1 is SGHDT and CDR2 is YYEEEE. This CDR3 spans 16 amino acids. Trimming left V 2 bases short and J 0 bases short, with 12 bases between. The CDR3 DNA follows: TGTGCCAGCAGCTTCCGGGGAGGATATAGCAATCAGCCCCAGCATTTT. It translates to CASSFRGGYSNQPQHF.

The chain recombines TRBV5-6 with TRBJ1-1; D gene unclear. CDR1 SGHDT and CDR2 YYEEEE come from the germline V gene. The CDR3 runs 16 residues. V lost 3 bases and J lost 4, with 19 bases in between. CDR3 sequence reads: CASSSFLKGGSTEAFF. DNA for the CDR3: TGTGCCAGCAGCTCGTTTCTTAAGGGCGGGAGCACTGAAGCTTTCTTT.

The chain uses TRBV27 and TRBJ2-3; 7 nucleotides line up with TRBD2. The CDR3 runs to 14 residues. Germline loops: CDR1 MNHEY, CDR2 SMNVEV (reference sequence). Unmatched junction bases numbered 11, after V lost 4 bases and J lost 10 bases. The CDR3 DNA follows: TGTGCCAGCAGTTCCAGACTAGCAGCTTCTCCGCAGTATTTT. It codes for CASSSRLAASPQYF.

This clone was counted a single time. The chain uses TRBV2 and TRBJ1-2; perhaps TRBD1 as D (5 bases). V shed 10 bases and J shed 4 bases, with 13 bases lying between them. This CDR3 has 12 residues. CDR1 is SNHLY, CDR2 FYNNEI, per germline. Here the CDR3 DNA reads TGTGCCACGCAACAGGCGCCCTATGGCTACACCTTC. This translates into CATQQAPYGYTF.

This rearrangement joins TRBV9 to TRBJ2-1; TRBD1 might be the D (6 bases). Germline values: CDR1 SGDLS, CDR2 YYNGEE. The CDR3 is 14 residues long. V lost 0 bases, J lost 9 bases, and 13 bases lay in between. In nucleotides, the CDR3 is TGTGCCAGCAGCGTAGTAGGAACAGGGATTGAGCAGTTCTTC. This encodes CASSVVGTGIEQFF.

The J gene is TRBJ2-3, the V gene TRBV14; 10 positions match TRBD2. Looked up from germline, CDR1 is SGHDN and CDR2 is FVKESK. Trimming took 4 bases from V and 2 from J; bases not matched to a gene: 6. CDR3 length equals 16 residues. This chain's CDR3 is CASSPAGLAATDTQYF. The CDR3, as DNA: TGTGCCAGCAGCCCAGCAGGACTAGCGGCCACAGATACGCAGTATTTT.

The chain combines TRBV7-9 with TRBJ1-2, with 10 bases fitting TRBD1. CDR1 is SEHNR, CDR2 FQNEAQ, per germline (reference sequence). Trimming took 5 bases from V and 4 from J; bases not matched to a gene: 4. This CDR3 spans 14 amino acids. CDR3 sequence (DNA): TGTGCCAGCAGCCCCGGGACAGGGGCCTATGGCTACACCTTC. It codes for CASSPGTGAYGYTF.

The chain uses TRBV9 and TRBJ1-4; D is uncertain. V lost 9 bases and J lost 6, with 18 bases in between. This CDR3 has 14 residues. Germline V CDR1 and CDR2: SGDLS, YYNGEE. The CDR3 coding sequence is TGTGCCAAGGTACGGGTCCCCTGCTATGAAAAACTGTTTTTT. This gives the protein CAKVRVPCYEKLFF.

The chain employs TRBV2 and TRBJ2-5, with TRBD1 matching 7 bases. This CDR3 spans 13 amino acids. V was clipped by 6 bases and J by 5 bases; unmatched bases: 6. The germline CDR1 and CDR2 sequences are SNHLY and FYNNEI. CDR3 amino acids: CASRKGAAETQYF. The CDR3 bases are TGTGCCAGCAGAAAGGGGGCCGCTGAGACCCAGTACTTC.

The rearrangement joins TRBV6-6 to TRBJ1-6; 9 bases match TRBD1. Germline CDR1 MNHNY, CDR2 SVGAGI (reference sequence). The CDR3 contains 16 residues. The J segment lost 4 bases and the V segment lost 5 bases, leaving 6 bases of the junction unmatched. The CDR3 DNA reads as TGTGCCAGCAGTATATCGACAGGGGGGTATAATTCACCCCTCCACTTT. Its translation is CASSISTGGYNSPLHF.

V and J are TRBV27 and TRBJ1-1, with TRBD1 matching over 7 bases. With V trimmed by 5 bases and J by 1 base, 13 bases remained unmatched. Germline CDR1 MNHEY, CDR2 SMNVEV (reference sequence). This CDR3 comprises 17 residues. The CDR3 coding sequence is TGTGCCAGCAGTCCGAGCCGGGACAGCTTGTGGAACACTGAAGCTTTCTTT. Residues: CASSPSRDSLWNTEAFF.

V usage is TRBV2 and J usage is TRBJ2-3, with a possible D match to TRBD1 (6 bases). The ends were cut back, 9 bases at V and 0 bases at J, with 10 bases in the middle. This CDR3 has 13 amino acids. Per the germline V gene, CDR1 is SNHLY and CDR2 is FYNNEI. For the CDR3, the DNA is TGTGCCAGTCAGGGACATAGCACAGATACGCAGTATTTT. Translation gives CASQGHSTDTQYF.